The clone carrying this T cell receptor beta chain has a handful of counts. There are 15 residues in the CDR3. Trimming removed 4 bases at V and 1 base at J, with 12 bases between. Germline CDR1 and CDR2: SGHRS and YFSETQ. Only in-frame clones appear in the TCRdb table, and some are missing; sequencing was by immunoSEQ multiplex PCR. Of fewer than 20,000 clones listed, approximately 61% were seen once; the top ten hold around a quarter. The entry originates in a study of cytotoxic CD8 clonotypes in ibrutinib-treated CLL. Study overall: Specimens for response were gathered following a median about 11 months of therapy, spanning 6 to 36.

Specimen: PBMCs, collected after 12 months of ibrutinib treatment. V is TRBV5-1 and J is TRBJ1-5; the D is unclear. The sequence derives from a human donor with chronic lymphocytic leukemia. CDR3 DNA sequence: TGCGCCAGCAGCAGGGCAGGTGCAAGCAATCAGCCCCAGCATTTT. As protein: CASSRAGASNQPQHF.